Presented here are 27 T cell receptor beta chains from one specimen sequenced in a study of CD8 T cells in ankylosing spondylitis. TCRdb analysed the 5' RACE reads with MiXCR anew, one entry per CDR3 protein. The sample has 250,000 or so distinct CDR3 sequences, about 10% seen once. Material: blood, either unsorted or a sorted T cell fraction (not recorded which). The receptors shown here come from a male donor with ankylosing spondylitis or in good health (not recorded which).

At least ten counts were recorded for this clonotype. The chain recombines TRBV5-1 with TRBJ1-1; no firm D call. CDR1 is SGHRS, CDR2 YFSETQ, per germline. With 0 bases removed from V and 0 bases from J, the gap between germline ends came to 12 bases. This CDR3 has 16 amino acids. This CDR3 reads CASSLGRNLMNTEAFF. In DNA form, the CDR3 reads TGCGCCAGCAGCTTGGGCAGGAATCTCATGAACACTGAAGCTTTCTTT.

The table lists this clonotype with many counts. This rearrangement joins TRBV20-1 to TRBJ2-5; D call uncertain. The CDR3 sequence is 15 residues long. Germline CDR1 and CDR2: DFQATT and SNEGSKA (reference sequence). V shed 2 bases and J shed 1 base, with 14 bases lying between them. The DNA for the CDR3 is TGCAGTGCTAGATGGTTCGGACGGTTCCAAGAGACCCAGTACTTC. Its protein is CSARWFGRFQETQYF.

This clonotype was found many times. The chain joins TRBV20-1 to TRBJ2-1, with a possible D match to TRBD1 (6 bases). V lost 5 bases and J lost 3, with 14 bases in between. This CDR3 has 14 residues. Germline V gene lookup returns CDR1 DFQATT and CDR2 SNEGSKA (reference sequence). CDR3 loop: CSADSQGFYNEQFF. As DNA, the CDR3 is TGCAGTGCTGATTCACAGGGTTTCTACAATGAGCAGTTCTTC.

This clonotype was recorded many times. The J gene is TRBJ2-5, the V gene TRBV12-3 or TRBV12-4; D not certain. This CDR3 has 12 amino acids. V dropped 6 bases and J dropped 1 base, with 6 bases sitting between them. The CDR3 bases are TGTGCCAGCAGCTCCGCCCAAGAGACCCAGTACTTC. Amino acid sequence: CASSSAQETQYF.

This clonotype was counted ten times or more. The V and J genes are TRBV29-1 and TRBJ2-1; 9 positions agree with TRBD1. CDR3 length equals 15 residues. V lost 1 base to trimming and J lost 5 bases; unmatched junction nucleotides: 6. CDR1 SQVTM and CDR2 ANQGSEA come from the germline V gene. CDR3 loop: CSVEVSGQGNNEQFF. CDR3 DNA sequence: TGCAGCGTTGAAGTCTCGGGACAGGGTAACAATGAGCAGTTCTTC.

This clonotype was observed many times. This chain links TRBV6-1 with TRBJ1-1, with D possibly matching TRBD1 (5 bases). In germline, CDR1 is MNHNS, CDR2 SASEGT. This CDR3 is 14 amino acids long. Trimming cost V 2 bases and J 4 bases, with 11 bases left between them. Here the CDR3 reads CASSEQGRVTEAFF. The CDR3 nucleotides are TGTGCCAGCAGTGAACAGGGTAGGGTCACTGAAGCTTTCTTT.

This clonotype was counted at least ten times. CDR3 residues: CAISEVQGDTQYF. DNA of the CDR3: TGTGCCATCAGTGAGGTCCAGGGAGATACGCAGTATTTT. The chain recombines TRBV10-3 with TRBJ2-3; tentatively, D is TRBD1 (5 bases). Germline lookup yields CDR1 ENHRY and CDR2 SYGVKD. Trimming took off 2 bases at V and 5 bases at J, with 8 bases between the two ends. The CDR3 contains 13 residues.

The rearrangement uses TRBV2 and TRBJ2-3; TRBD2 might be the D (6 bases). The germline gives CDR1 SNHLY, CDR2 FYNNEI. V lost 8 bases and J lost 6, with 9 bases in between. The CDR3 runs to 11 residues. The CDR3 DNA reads TGTGCCAGCCGCCGGGGGGATACGCAGTATTTT. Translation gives CASRRGDTQYF.

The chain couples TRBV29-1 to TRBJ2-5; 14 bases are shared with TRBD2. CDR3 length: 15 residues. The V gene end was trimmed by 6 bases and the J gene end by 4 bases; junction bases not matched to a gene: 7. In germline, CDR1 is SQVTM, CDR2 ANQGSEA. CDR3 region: CSVEGTSGSPETQYF. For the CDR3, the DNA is TGCAGCGTGGAGGGGACTAGCGGGAGCCCAGAGACCCAGTACTTC.

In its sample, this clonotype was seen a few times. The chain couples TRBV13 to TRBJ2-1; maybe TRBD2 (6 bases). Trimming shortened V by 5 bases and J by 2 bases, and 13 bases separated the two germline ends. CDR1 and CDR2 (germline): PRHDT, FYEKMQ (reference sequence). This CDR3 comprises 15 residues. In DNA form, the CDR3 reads TGTGCCAGCAGCGTCCGGGACTTCCCCTACAATGAGCAGTTCTTC. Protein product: CASSVRDFPYNEQFF.

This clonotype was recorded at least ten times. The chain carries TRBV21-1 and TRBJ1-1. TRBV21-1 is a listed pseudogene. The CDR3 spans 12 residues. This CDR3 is CASSKRGSGAFF. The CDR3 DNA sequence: TGTGCCAGCAGCAAAAGAGGAAGTGGTGCTTTCTTT.

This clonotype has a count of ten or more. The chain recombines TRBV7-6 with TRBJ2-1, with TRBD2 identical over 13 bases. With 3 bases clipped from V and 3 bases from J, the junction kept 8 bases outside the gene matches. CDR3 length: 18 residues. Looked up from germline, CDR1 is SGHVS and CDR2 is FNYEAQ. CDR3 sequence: CASSFGLAGAYHYNEQFF. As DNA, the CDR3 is TGTGCCAGCAGCTTTGGACTAGCGGGAGCCTACCACTACAATGAGCAGTTCTTC.

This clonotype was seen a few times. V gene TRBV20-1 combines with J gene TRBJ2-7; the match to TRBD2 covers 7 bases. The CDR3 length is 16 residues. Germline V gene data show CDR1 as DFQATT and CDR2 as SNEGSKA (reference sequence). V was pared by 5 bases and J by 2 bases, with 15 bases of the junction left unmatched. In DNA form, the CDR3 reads TGCAGTGCTTTAGGACTAGATCCTTTTATTACCTACGAGCAGTACTTC. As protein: CSALGLDPFITYEQYF.

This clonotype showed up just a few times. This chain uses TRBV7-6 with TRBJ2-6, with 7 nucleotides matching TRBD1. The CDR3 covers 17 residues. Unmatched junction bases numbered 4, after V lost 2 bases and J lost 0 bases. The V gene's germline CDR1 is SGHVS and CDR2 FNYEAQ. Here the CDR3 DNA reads TGTGCCAGCAGCTTATTCGCAGGGGGCTCTGGGGCCAACGTCCTGACTTTC. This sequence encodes CASSLFAGGSGANVLTF.

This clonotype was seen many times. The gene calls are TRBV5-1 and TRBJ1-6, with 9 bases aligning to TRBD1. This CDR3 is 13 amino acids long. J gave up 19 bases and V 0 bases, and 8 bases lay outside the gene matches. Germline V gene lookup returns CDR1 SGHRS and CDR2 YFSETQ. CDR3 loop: CASSLGQGDNVHF. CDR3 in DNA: TGCGCCAGCAGCTTGGGACAGGGGGACAACGTTCACTTT.

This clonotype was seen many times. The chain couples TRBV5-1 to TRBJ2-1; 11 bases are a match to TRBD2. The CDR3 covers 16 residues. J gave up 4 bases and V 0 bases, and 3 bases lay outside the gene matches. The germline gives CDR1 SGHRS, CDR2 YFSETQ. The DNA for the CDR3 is TGCGCCAGCAGCTTGGCCACTAGCGGGAGTTACAATGAGCAGTTCTTC. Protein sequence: CASSLATSGSYNEQFF.

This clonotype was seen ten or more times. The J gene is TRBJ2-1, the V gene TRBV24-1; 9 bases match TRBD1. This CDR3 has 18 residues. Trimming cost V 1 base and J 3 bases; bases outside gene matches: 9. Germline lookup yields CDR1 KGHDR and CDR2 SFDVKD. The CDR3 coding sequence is TGTGCCACCAGTGATTTAGGGACAGGGAAAGGTGGCTACAATGAGCAGTTCTTC. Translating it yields CATSDLGTGKGGYNEQFF.

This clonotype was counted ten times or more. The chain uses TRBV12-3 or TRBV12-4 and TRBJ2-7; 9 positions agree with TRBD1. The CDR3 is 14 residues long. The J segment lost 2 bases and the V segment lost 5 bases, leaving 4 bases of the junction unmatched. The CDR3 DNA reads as TGTGCCAGCAGTGTTAGACAGGGGGCCTACGAGCAGTACTTC. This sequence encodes CASSVRQGAYEQYF.

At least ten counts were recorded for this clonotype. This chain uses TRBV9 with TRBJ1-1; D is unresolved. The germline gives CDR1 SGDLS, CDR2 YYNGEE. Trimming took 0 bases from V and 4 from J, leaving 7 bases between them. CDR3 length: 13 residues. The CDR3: CASSVGIGTEAFF. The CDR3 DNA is TGTGCCAGCAGCGTAGGGATAGGCACTGAAGCTTTCTTT.

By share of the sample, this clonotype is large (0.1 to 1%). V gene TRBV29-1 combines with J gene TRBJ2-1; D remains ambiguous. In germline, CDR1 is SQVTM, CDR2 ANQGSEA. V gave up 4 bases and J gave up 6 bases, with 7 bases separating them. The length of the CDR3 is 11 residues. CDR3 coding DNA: TGCAGCGTTGGGGGATTCAATGAGCAGTTCTTC. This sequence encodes CSVGGFNEQFF.

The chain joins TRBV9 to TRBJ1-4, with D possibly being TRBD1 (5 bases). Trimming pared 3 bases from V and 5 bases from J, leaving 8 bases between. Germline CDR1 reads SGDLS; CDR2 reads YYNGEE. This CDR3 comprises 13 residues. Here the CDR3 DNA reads TGTGCCAGCAGCGGGGGCCCAAATGAAAAACTGTTTTTT. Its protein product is CASSGGPNEKLFF.

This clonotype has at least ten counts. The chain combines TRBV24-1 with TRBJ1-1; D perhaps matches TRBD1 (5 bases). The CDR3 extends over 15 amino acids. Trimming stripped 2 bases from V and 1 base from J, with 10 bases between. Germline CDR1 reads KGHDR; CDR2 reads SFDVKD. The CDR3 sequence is CATSDSQTGNTEAFF. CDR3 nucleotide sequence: TGTGCCACCAGTGATTCACAAACAGGGAACACTGAAGCTTTCTTT.

The CDR3 loop is CASSIAGAAQETQYF. For the CDR3, the DNA is TGTGCCAGCAGTATAGCGGGAGCCGCCCAAGAGACCCAGTACTTC. The V and J genes are TRBV28 and TRBJ2-5; 9 nucleotides align to TRBD2. The V gene end was trimmed by 5 bases and the J gene end by 1 base; junction bases not matched to a gene: 5. Germline V gives CDR1 MDHEN, CDR2 SYDVKM. The CDR3 consists of 15 residues. Using reference TRBV28 and TRBJ2-5 for the parts outside the CDR3, the full variable domain is DVKVTQSSRYLVKRTGEKVFLECVQDMDHENMFWYRQDPGLGLRLIYFSYDVKMKEKGDIPEGYSVSREKKERFSLILESASTNQTSMYLCASSIAGAAQETQYFGPGTRLLVL.

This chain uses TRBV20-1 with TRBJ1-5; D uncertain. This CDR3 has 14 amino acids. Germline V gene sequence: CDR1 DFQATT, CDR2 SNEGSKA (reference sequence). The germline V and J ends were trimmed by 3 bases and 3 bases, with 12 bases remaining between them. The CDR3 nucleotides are TGCAGTGCTAGTGAATTGGCGAACAATCAGCCCCAGCATTTT. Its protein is CSASELANNQPQHF.

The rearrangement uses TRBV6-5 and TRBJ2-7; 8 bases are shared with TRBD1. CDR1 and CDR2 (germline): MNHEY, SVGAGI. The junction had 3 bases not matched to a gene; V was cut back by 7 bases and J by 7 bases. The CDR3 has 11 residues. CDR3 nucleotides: TGTGCCAGCATACAGGGGGGTGAGCAGTACTTC. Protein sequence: CASIQGGEQYF.

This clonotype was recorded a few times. The CDR3 DNA is TGTGCCAGCAGCTCCAGGCGTTCACCCCTCCACTTT. Its protein product is CASSSRRSPLHF. V gene TRBV7-2 combines with J gene TRBJ1-6; no firm D call. With 4 bases removed from V and 9 bases from J, the gap between germline ends came to 7 bases. Germline CDR1 reads SGHTA; CDR2 reads FQGNSA. The CDR3 is made up of 12 amino acids.

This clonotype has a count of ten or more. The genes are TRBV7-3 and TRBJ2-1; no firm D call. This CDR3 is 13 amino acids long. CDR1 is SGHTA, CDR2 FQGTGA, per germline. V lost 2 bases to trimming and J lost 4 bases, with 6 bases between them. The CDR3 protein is CASSLGEYNEQFF. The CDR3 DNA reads TGTGCCAGCAGCTTAGGAGAGTACAATGAGCAGTTCTTC.